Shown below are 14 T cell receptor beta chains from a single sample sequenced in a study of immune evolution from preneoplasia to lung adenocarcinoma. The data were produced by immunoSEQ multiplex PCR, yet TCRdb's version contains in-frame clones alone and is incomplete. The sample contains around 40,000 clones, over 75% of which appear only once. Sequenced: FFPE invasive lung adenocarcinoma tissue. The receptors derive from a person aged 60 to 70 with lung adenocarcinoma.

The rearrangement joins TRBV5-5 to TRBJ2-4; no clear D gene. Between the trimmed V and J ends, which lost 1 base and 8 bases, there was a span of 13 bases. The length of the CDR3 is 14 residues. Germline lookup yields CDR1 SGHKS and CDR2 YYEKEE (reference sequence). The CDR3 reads CASSLLQFEDIQYF. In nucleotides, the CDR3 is TGTGCCAGCAGCTTGCTGCAATTTGAGGACATTCAGTACTTC.

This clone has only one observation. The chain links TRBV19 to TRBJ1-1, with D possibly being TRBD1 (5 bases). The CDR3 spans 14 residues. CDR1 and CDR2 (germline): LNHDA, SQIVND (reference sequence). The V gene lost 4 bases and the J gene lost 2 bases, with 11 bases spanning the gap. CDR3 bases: TGTGCCAGTAGTACCGGGGGGATCAACACTGAAGCTTTCTTT. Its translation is CASSTGGINTEAFF.

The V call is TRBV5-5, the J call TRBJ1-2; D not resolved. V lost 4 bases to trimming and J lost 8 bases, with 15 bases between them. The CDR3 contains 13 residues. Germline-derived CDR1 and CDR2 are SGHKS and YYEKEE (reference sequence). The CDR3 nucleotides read TGTGCCAGCAGCATAGAGGGTGAATTCGGCTACACCTTC. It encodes CASSIEGEFGYTF.

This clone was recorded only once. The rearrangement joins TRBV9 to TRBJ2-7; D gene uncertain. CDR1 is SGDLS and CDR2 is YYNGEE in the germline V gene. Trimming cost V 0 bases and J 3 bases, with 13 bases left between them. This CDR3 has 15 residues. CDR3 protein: CASSVGHWPLYEQYF. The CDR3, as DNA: TGTGCCAGCAGCGTAGGACATTGGCCGCTCTACGAGCAGTACTTC.

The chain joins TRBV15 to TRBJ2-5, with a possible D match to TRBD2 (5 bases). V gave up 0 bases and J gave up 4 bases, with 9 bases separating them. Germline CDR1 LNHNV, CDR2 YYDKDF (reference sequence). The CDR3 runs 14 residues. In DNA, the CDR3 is TGTGCCACCAGCAGAGATGTGGCGGGAGAGACCCAGTACTTC. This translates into CATSRDVAGETQYF.

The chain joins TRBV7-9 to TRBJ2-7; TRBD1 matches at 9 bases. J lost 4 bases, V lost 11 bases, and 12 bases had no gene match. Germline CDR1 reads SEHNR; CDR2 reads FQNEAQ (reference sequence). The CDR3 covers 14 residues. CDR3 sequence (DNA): TGTGCCTATACAGCACGGGACAGGGCTTACGAGCAGTACTTC. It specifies CAYTARDRAYEQYF.

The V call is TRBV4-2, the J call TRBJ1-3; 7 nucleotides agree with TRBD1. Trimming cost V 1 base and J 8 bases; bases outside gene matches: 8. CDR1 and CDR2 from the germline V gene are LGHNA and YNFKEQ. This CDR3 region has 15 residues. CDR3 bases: TGTGCCAGCAGCCAAGTACAGGGGAAAGGGGACACCATATATTTT. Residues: CASSQVQGKGDTIYF.

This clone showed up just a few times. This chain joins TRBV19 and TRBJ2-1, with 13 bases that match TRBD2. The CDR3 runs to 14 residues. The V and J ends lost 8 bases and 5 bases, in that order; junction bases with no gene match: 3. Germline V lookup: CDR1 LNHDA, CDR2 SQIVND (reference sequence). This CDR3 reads CASSGTSGNNEQFF. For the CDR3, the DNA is TGTGCCAGTTCCGGGACTAGCGGGAACAATGAGCAGTTCTTC.

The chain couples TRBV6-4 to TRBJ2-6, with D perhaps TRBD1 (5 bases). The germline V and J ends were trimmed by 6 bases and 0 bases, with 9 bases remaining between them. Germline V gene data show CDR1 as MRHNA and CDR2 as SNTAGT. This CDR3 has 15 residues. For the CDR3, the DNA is TGTGCCAGCAGCCCGACAGTCTCTGGGGCCAACGTCCTGACTTTC. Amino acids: CASSPTVSGANVLTF.

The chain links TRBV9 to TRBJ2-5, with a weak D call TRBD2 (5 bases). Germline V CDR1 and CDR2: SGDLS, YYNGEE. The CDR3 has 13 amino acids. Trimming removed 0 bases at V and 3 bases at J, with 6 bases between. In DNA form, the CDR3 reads TGTGCCAGCAGCGTAGCGGGGAAAGAGACCCAGTACTTC. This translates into CASSVAGKETQYF.

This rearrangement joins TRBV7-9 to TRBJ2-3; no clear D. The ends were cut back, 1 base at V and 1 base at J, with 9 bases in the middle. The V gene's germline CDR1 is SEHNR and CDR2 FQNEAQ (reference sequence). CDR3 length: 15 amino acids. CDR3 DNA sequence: TGTGCCAGCAGCTTAGTGATAAGGGGCACAGATACGCAGTATTTT. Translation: CASSLVIRGTDTQYF.

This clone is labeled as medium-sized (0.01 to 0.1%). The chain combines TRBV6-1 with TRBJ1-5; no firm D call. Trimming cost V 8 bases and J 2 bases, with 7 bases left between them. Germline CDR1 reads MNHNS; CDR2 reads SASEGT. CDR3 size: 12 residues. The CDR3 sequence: CASRGGNQPQHF. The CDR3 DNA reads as TGTGCCAGCCGTGGTGGCAATCAGCCCCAGCATTTT.

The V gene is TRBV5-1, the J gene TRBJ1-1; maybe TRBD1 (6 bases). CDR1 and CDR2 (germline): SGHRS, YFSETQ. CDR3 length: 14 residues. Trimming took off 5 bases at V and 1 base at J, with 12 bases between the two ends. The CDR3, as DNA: TGCGCCAGCAGAAGAGGACAGCCGAACACTGAAGCTTTCTTT. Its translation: CASRRGQPNTEAFF.

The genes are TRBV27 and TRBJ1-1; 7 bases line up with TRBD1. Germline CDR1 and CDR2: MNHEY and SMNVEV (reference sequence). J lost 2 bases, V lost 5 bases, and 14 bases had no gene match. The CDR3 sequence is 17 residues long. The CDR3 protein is CASSQTTGHYLNTEAFF. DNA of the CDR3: TGTGCCAGCAGTCAAACGACAGGGCACTATTTAAACACTGAAGCTTTCTTT.